The TCR beta chain described here comes from a study of spatial heterogeneity in lung cancer. Study information: Alpha-chain sequences were detected in numbers that were consistently lower than beta-chain sequences.

General study points: Compared with follow-up, resection was when ubiquitous expanded tumor TCRs appeared in blood more.

Time point specified: sample taken at primary tumor resection. From tumor, nontumor lung or frozen PBMC, whole RNA was taken unsorted for sequencing. A total of some 70 untreated early-stage non-small cell lung cancer patients served as donors. This clonotype was counted only a few times. Its matching antigen is unknown. The CDR3 has 12 residues. Germline-derived CDR1 and CDR2 are MNHNS and SASEGT. V lost 10 bases and J 7 bases, leaving 14 bases between the germline ends. Every TCR cDNA molecule carried a tag that served as a unique molecular identifier. TCRdb ran MiXCR on the 5' RACE reads and lists one entry per CDR3 protein. The table shows 6,000 to 9,500 distinct CDR3 sequences, with around 5.4% occurring only once.

The sequencing here drew on PBMCs, taken at surgery. The receptor comes from a male donor with early-stage non-small cell lung cancer. The V and J genes are TRBV6-1 and TRBJ1-5; D not certain. CDR3 bases: TGTGCCACGCATCTTGCTGGGCAGCCCCAGCATTTT. Residues: CATHLAGQPQHF.